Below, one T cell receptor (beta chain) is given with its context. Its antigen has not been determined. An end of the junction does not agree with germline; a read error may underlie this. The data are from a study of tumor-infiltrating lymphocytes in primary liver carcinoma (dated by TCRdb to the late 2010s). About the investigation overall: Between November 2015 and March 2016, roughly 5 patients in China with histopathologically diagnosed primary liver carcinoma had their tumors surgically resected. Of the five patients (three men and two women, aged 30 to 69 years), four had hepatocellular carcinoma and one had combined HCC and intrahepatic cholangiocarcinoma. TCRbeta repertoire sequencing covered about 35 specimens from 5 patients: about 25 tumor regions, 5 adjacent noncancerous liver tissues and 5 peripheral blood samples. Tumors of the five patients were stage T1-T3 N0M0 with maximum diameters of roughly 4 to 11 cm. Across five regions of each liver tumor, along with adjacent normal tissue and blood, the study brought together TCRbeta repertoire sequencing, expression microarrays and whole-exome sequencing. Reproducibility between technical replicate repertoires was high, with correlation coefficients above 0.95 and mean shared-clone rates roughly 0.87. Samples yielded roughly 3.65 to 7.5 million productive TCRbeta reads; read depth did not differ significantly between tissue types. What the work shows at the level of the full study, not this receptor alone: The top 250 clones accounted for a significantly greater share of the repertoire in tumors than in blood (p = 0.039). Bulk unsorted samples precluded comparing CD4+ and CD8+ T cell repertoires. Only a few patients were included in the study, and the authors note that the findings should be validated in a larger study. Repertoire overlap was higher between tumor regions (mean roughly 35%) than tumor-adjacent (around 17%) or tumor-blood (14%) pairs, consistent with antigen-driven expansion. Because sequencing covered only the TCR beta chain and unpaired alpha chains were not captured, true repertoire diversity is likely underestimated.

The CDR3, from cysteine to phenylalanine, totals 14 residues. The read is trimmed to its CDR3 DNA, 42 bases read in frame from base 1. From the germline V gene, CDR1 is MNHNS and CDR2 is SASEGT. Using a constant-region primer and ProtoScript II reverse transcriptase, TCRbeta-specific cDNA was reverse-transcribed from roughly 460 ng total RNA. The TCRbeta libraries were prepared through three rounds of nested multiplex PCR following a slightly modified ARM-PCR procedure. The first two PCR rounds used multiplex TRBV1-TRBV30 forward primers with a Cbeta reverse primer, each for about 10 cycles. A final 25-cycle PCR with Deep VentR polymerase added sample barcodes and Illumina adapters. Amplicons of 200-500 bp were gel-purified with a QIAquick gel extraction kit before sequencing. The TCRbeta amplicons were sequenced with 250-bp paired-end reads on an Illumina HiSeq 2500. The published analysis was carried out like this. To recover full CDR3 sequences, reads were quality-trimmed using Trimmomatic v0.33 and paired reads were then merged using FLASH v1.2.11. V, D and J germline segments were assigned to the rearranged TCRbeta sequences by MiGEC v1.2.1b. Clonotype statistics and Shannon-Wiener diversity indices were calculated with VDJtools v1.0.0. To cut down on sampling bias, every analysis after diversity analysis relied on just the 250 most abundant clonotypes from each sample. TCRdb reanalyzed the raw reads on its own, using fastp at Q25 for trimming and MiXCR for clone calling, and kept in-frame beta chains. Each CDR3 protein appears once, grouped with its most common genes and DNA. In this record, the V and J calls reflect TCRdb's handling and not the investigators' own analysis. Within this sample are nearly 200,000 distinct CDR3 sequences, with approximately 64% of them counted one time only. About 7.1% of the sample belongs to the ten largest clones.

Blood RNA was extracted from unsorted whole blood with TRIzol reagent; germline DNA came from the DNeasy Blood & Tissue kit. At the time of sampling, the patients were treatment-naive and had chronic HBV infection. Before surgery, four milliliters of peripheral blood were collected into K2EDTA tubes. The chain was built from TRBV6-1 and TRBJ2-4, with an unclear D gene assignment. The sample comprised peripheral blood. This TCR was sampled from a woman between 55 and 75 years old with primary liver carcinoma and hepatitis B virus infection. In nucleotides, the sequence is TGTGCCTGCAGCCGCGAACCCTGCGTAGGCATTCAGTACTTC. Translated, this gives CACSREPCVGIQYF.